These 10 T cell receptor beta chains were all obtained from the same sample, sequenced in a study of blood T cells in healthy people across ages. A sample-barcoded 5' primer and a J-beta primer mix were used in a second PCR of about 6 to 12 cycles. TCRdb called the 5' RACE reads again in MiXCR, with one record for every CDR3 protein. Of fewer than 650,000 distinct CDR3 sequences in the sample, about 29% are singletons; the top ten hold approximately 4%. These data are also associated with another study on T cells of mothers and their children.

The sample taken for sequencing was blood. Every receptor here comes from a boy aged 2 to 10 in good health.

The chain uses TRBV7-9 and TRBJ1-1; TRBD1 agrees at 10 bases. Per germline, CDR1 SEHNR and CDR2 FQNEAQ (reference sequence). This CDR3 region has 20 residues. Unmatched junction bases numbered 17, after V lost 1 base and J lost 3 bases. CDR3 protein: CASSLGKIRTGGTRDTEAFF. The CDR3 region has the DNA TGTGCCAGCAGCTTAGGGAAGATTCGGACAGGGGGGACCCGGGACACTGAAGCTTTCTTT. Based on the CDR3 plus reference TRBV7-9 and TRBJ1-1, the full variable domain is DTGVSQNPRHKITKRGQNVTFRCDPISEHNRLYWYRQTLGQGPEFLTYFQNEAQLEKSRLLSDRFSAERPKGSFSTLEIQRTEQGDSAMYLCASSLGKIRTGGTRDTEAFFGQGTRLTVV.

This rearrangement joins TRBV6-5 to TRBJ2-3, with D perhaps TRBD1 (6 bases). Germline CDR1 reads MNHEY; CDR2 reads SVGAGI. The V end lost 0 bases, the J end lost 2 bases, and 9 bases lay between the germline ends. The CDR3 covers 15 residues. The CDR3: CASSYSGTHTDTQYF. Here the CDR3 DNA reads TGTGCCAGCAGTTACTCCGGGACACACACAGATACGCAGTATTTT.

Here the CDR3 reads CSVEGLAGEDEQYF. The CDR3 DNA reads as TGCAGCGTTGAGGGACTAGCGGGAGAAGACGAGCAGTACTTC. The gene calls are TRBV29-1 and TRBJ2-1, with 14 bases aligning to TRBD2. The closer fit of TRBJ2-7 to the DNA end suggests the J call may be wrong. Germline V gives CDR1 SQVTM, CDR2 ANQGSEA. The CDR3 has 14 residues.

The gene calls are TRBV27 and TRBJ1-5; weak D call: TRBD1 (6 bases). Germline V gene lookup returns CDR1 MNHEY and CDR2 SMNVEV (reference sequence). Trimming left V 0 bases short and J 4 bases short, with 10 bases between. The CDR3 length is 15 residues. CDR3 nucleotides: TGTGCCAGCAGTTTATCACTAGGGGGGAATCAGCCCCAGCATTTT. It encodes CASSLSLGGNQPQHF.

This clonotype was counted at least ten times. This chain connects TRBV20-1 to TRBJ2-3; 7 nucleotides match TRBD2. The ends lost 0 bases at V and 6 bases at J; junction bases unmatched: 9. The CDR3 has 15 amino acids. Germline lookup yields CDR1 DFQATT and CDR2 SNEGSKA (reference sequence). The CDR3 coding sequence is TGCAGTGCTAGAGATCGGGTACTAGCGATGGATACGCAGTATTTT. Its translation is CSARDRVLAMDTQYF.

J is TRBJ2-1 and V is TRBV30, with 9 bases lining up with TRBD2. The tail of the sequence fits TRBJ2-7 better, so the J call may be wrong. The CDR3 length is 13 residues. Germline V CDR1 and CDR2: GTSNPN, SVGIG (reference sequence). CDR3 protein: CAWTLASGNEQYF. The CDR3 DNA is TGTGCCTGGACATTAGCTAGCGGGAACGAGCAGTACTTC.

This rearrangement joins TRBV12-3 or TRBV12-4 to TRBJ1-2; possibly TRBD1 for D (5 bases). This CDR3 region has 13 residues. V was clipped by 3 bases and J by 6 bases, with 11 bases between them. CDR3 sequence (DNA): TGTGCCAGCAGTTTGAAACAGGCCAATGGCTACACCTTC. This gives the protein CASSLKQANGYTF.

CDR3 sequence (DNA): TGTGCCAGCACCCTCCTTGGGGACGGACCCTACGAGCAGTACTTC. This sequence encodes CASTLLGDGPYEQYF. The chain employs TRBV27 and TRBJ2-7; the D gene could be TRBD1 or TRBD2 (5 bases each). The CDR3 consists of 15 residues. Trimming cost V 7 bases and J 2 bases, with 18 bases left between them. Germline CDR1 is MNHEY and CDR2 is SMNVEV (reference sequence).

The V gene is TRBV6-2 or TRBV6-3, the J gene TRBJ1-2; D not resolved. There are 15 residues in the CDR3. V was cut by 2 bases and J by 2 bases, with 12 bases left in between. CDR1 and CDR2 from the germline V gene are MNHEY and SVGEGT. The CDR3 loop reads CASSYITRINYGYTF. CDR3 coding DNA: TGTGCCAGCAGTTACATTACCAGAATAAACTATGGCTACACCTTC.

This chain connects TRBV5-4 to TRBJ2-1; the D gene is possibly TRBD2 (5 bases). This CDR3 is built from 15 residues. Per germline, CDR1 SGHNT and CDR2 YYREEE (reference sequence). V lost 3 bases, J lost 0 bases, and 10 bases lay in between. This CDR3 is CASSSRLPSYNEQFF. DNA for the CDR3: TGTGCCAGCAGCTCGCGACTACCCTCCTACAATGAGCAGTTCTTC.